Following are 16 T cell receptor beta chains from one sample sequenced in a study of human T cells and chemical hapten exposure. MiXCR was run by TCRdb on the RACE reads, yielding one entry per CDR3 protein. The table lists around 130,000 distinct CDR3 sequences, roughly 9.5% of them singletons. Time point given: healthy volunteer bleed at 2 weeks. Total RNA was isolated from unfractionated whole blood. The sample consisted of whole blood. These receptors were obtained from a male donor in good health. Some clones in this sample may be carry-over from other donors' samples.

Many counts were recorded for this clonotype. This chain joins TRBV19 and TRBJ2-3; D not resolved. Trimming shortened V by 1 base and J by 5 bases, and 4 bases separated the two germline ends. This CDR3 comprises 12 residues. Germline loops: CDR1 LNHDA, CDR2 SQIVND (reference sequence). The CDR3 region is CASSIVRDTQYF. DNA for the CDR3: TGTGCCAGTAGTATAGTGCGAGATACGCAGTATTTT.

The genes are TRBV7-9 and TRBJ2-1; no definite D call. V was cut by 1 base and J by 9 bases, with 4 bases left in between. CDR1 SEHNR and CDR2 FQNEAQ come from the germline V gene (reference sequence). This CDR3 contains 11 residues. CDR3 in amino acids: CASSLVGEQFF. The CDR3 bases are TGTGCCAGCAGCTTAGTCGGTGAGCAGTTCTTC.

This clonotype was counted between two and nine times. The chain joins TRBV12-3 or TRBV12-4 to TRBJ2-3, with 10 bases matching TRBD2. The CDR3 totals 17 residues. V shed 5 bases and J 5 bases; nucleotides not matched to a gene: 13. DNA of the CDR3: TGTGCCAGCAGTCCCTTGGGGCTAGCGGGGGACAGAGATACGCAGTATTTT. This translates into CASSPLGLAGDRDTQYF.

This clonotype was seen a few times. J is TRBJ2-2 and V is TRBV7-6, with 7 positions matching TRBD2. Germline CDR1 is SGHVS and CDR2 is FNYEAQ. The CDR3 loop spans 16 amino acids. J gave up 4 bases and V 1 base, and 6 bases lay outside the gene matches. The CDR3 nucleotides read TGTGCCAGCAGCTTAGTCGCGAGCGGGGCCACCGGGGAGCTGTTTTTT. Amino acid sequence: CASSLVASGATGELFF. Together with reference TRBV7-6 and TRBJ2-2, the CDR3 gives the full variable domain: GAGVSQSPRYKVTKRGQDVALRCDPISGHVSLYWYRQALGQGPEFLTYFNYEAQQDKSGLPNDRFSAERPEGSISTLTIQRTEQRDSAMYRCASSLVASGATGELFFGEGSRLTVL.

The chain has TRBV4-2 and TRBJ2-7, with D possibly being TRBD2 (6 bases). Germline lookup yields CDR1 LGHNA and CDR2 YNFKEQ. V was cut by 1 base and J by 2 bases, with 12 bases left in between. The CDR3 runs to 15 residues. CDR3 sequence reads: CASSQGGVAPYEQYF. The DNA for the CDR3 is TGTGCCAGCAGCCAAGGGGGGGTGGCCCCCTACGAGCAGTACTTC.

This clonotype has only a few counts. The rearrangement joins TRBV20-1 to TRBJ1-1, with D possibly matching TRBD1 (6 bases). V was clipped by 5 bases and J by 0 bases, with 10 bases between them. Germline CDR1 reads DFQATT; CDR2 reads SNEGSKA (reference sequence). CDR3 size: 13 residues. CDR3 coding DNA: TGCAGTGCTCGACAGGCCCTGAACACTGAAGCTTTCTTT. Its protein product is CSARQALNTEAFF.

V gene TRBV11-1 combines with J gene TRBJ1-1; D perhaps matches TRBD1 (5 bases). Trimming shortened V by 5 bases and J by 0 bases, and 13 bases separated the two germline ends. Germline lookup yields CDR1 SGHAT and CDR2 FQDESV (reference sequence). The CDR3 has 15 residues. CDR3: CASSTGGVLNTEAFF. The DNA of the CDR3 is TGTGCCAGCAGCACAGGCGGGGTACTGAACACTGAAGCTTTCTTT.

The sample holds a few counts of this clonotype. The gene calls are TRBV6-6 and TRBJ2-2; TRBD1 agrees at 9 bases. The germline V gene encodes CDR1 MNHNY and CDR2 SVGAGI (reference sequence). With 2 bases clipped from V and 0 bases from J, the junction kept 1 base outside the gene matches. The CDR3 consists of 16 residues. CDR3 nucleotides: TGTGCCAGCAGTTACAGACAGGGGGCGAACACCGGGGAGCTGTTTTTT. It encodes CASSYRQGANTGELFF.

This clonotype came up a few times. J is TRBJ1-1 and V is TRBV2; D is undetermined. V was cut by 1 base and J by 3 bases, with 6 bases left in between. The germline V gene has CDR1 SNHLY and CDR2 FYNNEI. The CDR3 spans 13 residues. CDR3 residues: CASSEDSHTEAFF. The DNA of the CDR3 is TGTGCCAGCAGTGAAGACTCCCACACTGAAGCTTTCTTT.

For the CDR3, the DNA is TGCAGCGTTGACAGGGAGAGTTCCTACAATGAGCAGTTCTTC. This translates into CSVDRESSYNEQFF. This chain uses TRBV29-1 with TRBJ2-1; D is tentatively TRBD1 or TRBD2 (5 bases each). The CDR3 has 14 amino acids. Trimming took 3 bases from V and 1 from J, leaving 10 bases between them. Germline assignment: CDR1 SQVTM and CDR2 ANQGSEA.

This clonotype has ten or more counts. The chain couples TRBV7-9 to TRBJ1-2; D is undetermined. V dropped 6 bases and J dropped 0 bases, with 11 bases sitting between them. This CDR3 spans 14 amino acids. Germline V gene lookup returns CDR1 SEHNR and CDR2 FQNEAQ (reference sequence). The CDR3 loop is CASRTRAANYGYTF. In nucleotides, the CDR3 is TGTGCCAGCAGGACGCGGGCGGCTAACTATGGCTACACCTTC.

CDR3 sequence: CASSLGISNQPQHF. As DNA, the CDR3 is TGCGCCAGCAGCCTCGGGATTAGCAATCAGCCCCAGCATTTT. The chain joins TRBV4-1 to TRBJ1-5; D gene unclear. Germline V gene data show CDR1 as MGHRA and CDR2 as YSYEKL. The CDR3 has 14 amino acids. With 4 bases removed from V and 0 bases from J, the gap between germline ends came to 7 bases.

This clonotype has only a few counts. The chain links TRBV29-1 to TRBJ1-3, with TRBD1 matching 7 bases. The CDR3 extends over 18 amino acids. V was clipped by 7 bases and J by 0 bases; unmatched bases: 18. The V gene's germline CDR1 is SQVTM and CDR2 ANQGSEA. As DNA, the CDR3 is TGCAGCGGGAGGCCAGGGGGAATGCTTGTGAACTCTGGAAACACCATATATTTT. It specifies CSGRPGGMLVNSGNTIYF.

This clonotype occurred many times. V usage is TRBV5-1 and J usage is TRBJ1-1, with D unresolved. CDR3 length: 13 amino acids. V lost 5 bases, J lost 2 bases, and 10 bases lay in between. In germline, CDR1 is SGHRS, CDR2 YFSETQ. Here the CDR3 reads CASRSMPNTEAFF. The CDR3 DNA reads TGCGCCAGCAGGAGCATGCCAAACACTGAAGCTTTCTTT.

In its sample, this clonotype was seen many times. CDR3 nucleotide sequence: TGTGCCAGCAGCTACAACACCTACGAGCAGTACTTC. Translated: CASSYNTYEQYF. The V gene is TRBV7-9, the J gene TRBJ2-7; unclear D gene. Trimming shortened V by 4 bases and J by 2 bases, and 6 bases separated the two germline ends. The CDR3 spans 12 residues. Germline CDR1 reads SEHNR; CDR2 reads FQNEAQ (reference sequence).

The sample holds a few counts of this clonotype. This chain joins TRBV11-3 and TRBJ2-7; tentatively, D is TRBD1 or TRBD2 (5 bases each). The CDR3 extends over 14 amino acids. The V end was cut by 7 bases, the J end by 1 base, with 14 bases between. Germline loops: CDR1 SGHNT, CDR2 YENEEA. The CDR3 spells CASNYRDGSYEQYF. DNA for the CDR3: TGTGCCAGCAACTACCGGGACGGTTCCTACGAGCAGTACTTC.